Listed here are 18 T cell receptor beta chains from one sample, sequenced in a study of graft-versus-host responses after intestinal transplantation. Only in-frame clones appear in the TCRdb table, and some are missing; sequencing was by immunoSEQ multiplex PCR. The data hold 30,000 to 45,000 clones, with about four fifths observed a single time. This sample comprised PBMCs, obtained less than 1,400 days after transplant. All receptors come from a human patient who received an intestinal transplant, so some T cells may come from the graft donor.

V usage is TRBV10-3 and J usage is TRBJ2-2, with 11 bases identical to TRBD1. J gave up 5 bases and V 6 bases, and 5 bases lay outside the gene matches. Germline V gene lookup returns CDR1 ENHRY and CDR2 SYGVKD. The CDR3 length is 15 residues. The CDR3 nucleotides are TGTGCCATCAGGGGGACAGGGGGGAGGACCGGGGAGCTGTTTTTT. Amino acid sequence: CAIRGTGGRTGELFF.

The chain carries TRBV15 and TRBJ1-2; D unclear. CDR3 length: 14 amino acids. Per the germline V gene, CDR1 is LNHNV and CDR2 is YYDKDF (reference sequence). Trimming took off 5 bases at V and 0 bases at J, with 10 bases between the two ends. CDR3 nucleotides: TGTGCCACCAGCTCAGACACCTCTAACTATGGCTACACCTTC. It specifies CATSSDTSNYGYTF.

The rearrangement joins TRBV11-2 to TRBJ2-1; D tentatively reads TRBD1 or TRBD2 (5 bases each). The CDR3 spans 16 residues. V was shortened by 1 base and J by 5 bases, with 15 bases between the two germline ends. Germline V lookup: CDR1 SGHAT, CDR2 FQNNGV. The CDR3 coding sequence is TGTGCCAGCAGCTTAGCGATCGGGGCATCTAACAATGAGCAGTTCTTC. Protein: CASSLAIGASNNEQFF.

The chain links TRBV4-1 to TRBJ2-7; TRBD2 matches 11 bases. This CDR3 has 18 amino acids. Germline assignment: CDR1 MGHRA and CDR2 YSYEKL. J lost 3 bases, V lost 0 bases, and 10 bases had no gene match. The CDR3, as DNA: TGCGCCAGCAGCCAAGAGGGGTTTCCCGGGACTAGCGGCTACGAGCAGTACTTC. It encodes CASSQEGFPGTSGYEQYF.

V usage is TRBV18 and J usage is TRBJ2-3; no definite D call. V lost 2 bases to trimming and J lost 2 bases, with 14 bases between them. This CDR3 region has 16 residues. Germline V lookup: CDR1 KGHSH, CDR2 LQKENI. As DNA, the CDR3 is TGTGCCAGCTCACCATTAGGGCCCCCGGCCACAGATACGCAGTATTTT. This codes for CASSPLGPPATDTQYF.

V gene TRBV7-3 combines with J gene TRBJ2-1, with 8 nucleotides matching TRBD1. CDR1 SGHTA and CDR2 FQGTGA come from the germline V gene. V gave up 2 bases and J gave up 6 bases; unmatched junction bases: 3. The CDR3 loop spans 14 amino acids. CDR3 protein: CASSLGQGANEQFF. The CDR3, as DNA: TGTGCCAGCAGCTTAGGTCAGGGGGCCAATGAGCAGTTCTTC.

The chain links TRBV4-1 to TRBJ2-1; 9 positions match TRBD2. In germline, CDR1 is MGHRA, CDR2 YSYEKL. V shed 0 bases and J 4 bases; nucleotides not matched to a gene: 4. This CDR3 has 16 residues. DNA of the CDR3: TGCGCCAGCAGCCAAGAGGAAGCGGGGGGTTACAATGAGCAGTTCTTC. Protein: CASSQEEAGGYNEQFF.

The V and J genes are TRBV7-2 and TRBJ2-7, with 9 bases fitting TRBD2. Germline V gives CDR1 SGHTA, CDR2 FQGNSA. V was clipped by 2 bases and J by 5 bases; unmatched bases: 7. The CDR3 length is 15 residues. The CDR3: CASSLRIAGEHEQYF. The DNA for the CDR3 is TGTGCCAGCAGCTTACGGATAGCGGGAGAACACGAGCAGTACTTC.

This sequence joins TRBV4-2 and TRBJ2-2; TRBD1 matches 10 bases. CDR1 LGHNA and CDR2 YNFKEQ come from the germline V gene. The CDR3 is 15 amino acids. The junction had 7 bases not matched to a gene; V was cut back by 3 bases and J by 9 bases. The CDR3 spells CASSQGTGEGRELFF. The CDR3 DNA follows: TGTGCCAGCAGCCAGGGGACAGGGGAGGGACGGGAGCTGTTTTTT.

The CDR3 DNA reads TGTGCCAGCAGTGAACTAGCGGGGGGATACGGGGAGCTGTTTTTT. It encodes CASSELAGGYGELFF. The genes are TRBV2 and TRBJ2-2, with 11 bases aligning to TRBD2. Trimming took 2 bases from V and 7 from J; bases not matched to a gene: 3. Germline CDR1 reads SNHLY; CDR2 reads FYNNEI. The CDR3 extends over 15 amino acids.

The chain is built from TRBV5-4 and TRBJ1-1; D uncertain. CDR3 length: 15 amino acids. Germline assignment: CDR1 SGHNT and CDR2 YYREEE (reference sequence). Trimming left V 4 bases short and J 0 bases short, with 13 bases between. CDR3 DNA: TGTGCCAGCAGCCCCCCTAAAGGCATGAACACTGAAGCTTTCTTT. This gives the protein CASSPPKGMNTEAFF.

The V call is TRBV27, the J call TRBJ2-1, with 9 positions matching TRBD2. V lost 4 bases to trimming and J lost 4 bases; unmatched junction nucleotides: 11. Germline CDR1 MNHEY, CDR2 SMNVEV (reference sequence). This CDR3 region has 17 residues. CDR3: CASSSPGLAGLYNEQFF. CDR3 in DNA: TGTGCCAGCAGTTCCCCGGGGCTAGCGGGACTTTACAATGAGCAGTTCTTC.

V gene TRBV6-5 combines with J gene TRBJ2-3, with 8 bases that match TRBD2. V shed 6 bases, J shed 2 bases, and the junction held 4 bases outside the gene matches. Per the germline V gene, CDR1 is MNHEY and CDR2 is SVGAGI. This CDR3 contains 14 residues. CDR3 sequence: CASRWTSSTDTQYF. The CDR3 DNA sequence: TGTGCCAGCAGATGGACTAGCTCCACAGATACGCAGTATTTT.

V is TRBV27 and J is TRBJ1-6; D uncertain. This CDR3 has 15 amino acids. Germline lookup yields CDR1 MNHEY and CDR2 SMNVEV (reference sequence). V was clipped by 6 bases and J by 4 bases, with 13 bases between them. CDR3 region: CASRSGKEYNSPLHF. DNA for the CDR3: TGTGCCAGCAGATCTGGAAAGGAGTATAATTCACCCCTCCACTTT.

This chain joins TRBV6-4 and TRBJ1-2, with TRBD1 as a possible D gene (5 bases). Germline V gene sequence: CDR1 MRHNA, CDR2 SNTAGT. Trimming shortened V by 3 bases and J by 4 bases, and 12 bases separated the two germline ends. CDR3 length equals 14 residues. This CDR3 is CASSEGQGPYGYTF. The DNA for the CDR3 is TGTGCCAGCAGTGAGGGCCAGGGCCCCTATGGCTACACCTTC.

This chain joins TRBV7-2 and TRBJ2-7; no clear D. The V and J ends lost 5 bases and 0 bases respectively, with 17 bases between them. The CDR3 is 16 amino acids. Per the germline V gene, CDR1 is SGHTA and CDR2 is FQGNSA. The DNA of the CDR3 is TGTGCCAGCAGCCCCCCCCCGGGCTTAAGCTCCTACGAGCAGTACTTC. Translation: CASSPPPGLSSYEQYF.

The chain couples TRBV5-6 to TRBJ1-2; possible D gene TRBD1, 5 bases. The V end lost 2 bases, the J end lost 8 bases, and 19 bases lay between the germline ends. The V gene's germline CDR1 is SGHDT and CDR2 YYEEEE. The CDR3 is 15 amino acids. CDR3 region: CASSFSPGTATGYTF. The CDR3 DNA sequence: TGTGCCAGCAGCTTCAGCCCAGGGACGGCCACGGGCTACACCTTC.

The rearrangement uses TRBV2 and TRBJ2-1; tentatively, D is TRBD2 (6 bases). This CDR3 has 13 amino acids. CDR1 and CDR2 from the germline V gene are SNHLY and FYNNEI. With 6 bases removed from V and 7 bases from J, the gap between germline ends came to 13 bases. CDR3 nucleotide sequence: TGTGCCAGCAGGGAGGGGAAAGTTAATGAGCAGTTCTTC. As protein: CASREGKVNEQFF. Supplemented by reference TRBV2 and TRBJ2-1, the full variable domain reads EPEVTQTPSHQVTQMGQEVILRCVPISNHLYFYWYRQILGQKVEFLVSFYNNEISEKSEIFDDQFSVERPDGSNFTLKIRSTKLEDSAMYFCASREGKVNEQFFGPGTRLTVL.